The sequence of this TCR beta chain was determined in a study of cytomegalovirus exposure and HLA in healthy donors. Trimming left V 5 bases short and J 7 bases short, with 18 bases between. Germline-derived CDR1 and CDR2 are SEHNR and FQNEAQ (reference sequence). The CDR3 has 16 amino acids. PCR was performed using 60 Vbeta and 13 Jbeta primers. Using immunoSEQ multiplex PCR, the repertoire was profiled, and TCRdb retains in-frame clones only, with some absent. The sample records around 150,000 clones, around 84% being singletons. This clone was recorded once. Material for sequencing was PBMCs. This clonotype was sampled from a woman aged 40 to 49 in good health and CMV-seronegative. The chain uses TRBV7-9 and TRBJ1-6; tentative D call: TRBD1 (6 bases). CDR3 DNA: TGTGCCAGCAGCCGAGCTGCAGGGGCTGGGAATTCACCCCTCCACTTT. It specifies CASSRAAGAGNSPLHF.